This T cell receptor (beta chain) was identified during a study of blood T cell repertoires in COVID-19. Participant-given clinical history determined each cohort assignment. Recovered participants had two consecutive negative NP/OP PCR tests, healthcare professional clearance, or symptom resolution. This table comes from immunoSEQ multiplex PCR, and its TCRdb copy is limited to in-frame clones, with some not included. The data contain 250,000 to 350,000 clones, 70% to 90% of them singletons. Deletions cut 0 bases from V and 6 bases from J, with 8 bases between. CDR3 length: 14 residues. Germline values: CDR1 LGHDT, CDR2 YNNKEL (reference sequence).

The sequence was obtained from a woman aged 25 to 45 who had recovered from COVID-19. Sequences were obtained from PBMCs or T cells enriched from blood (not recorded which). The rearrangement joins TRBV3-1 (or the pseudogene TRBV3-2) to TRBJ2-2; D gene ambiguous. CDR3 residues: CASSQDFSAGELFF. CDR3 sequence (DNA): TGTGCCAGCAGCCAAGACTTTTCGGCCGGGGAGCTGTTTTTT.